These 22 T cell receptor beta chains were all obtained from the same sample, sequenced in a study of cytomegalovirus exposure and HLA in healthy donors. It was with 60 Vbeta and 13 Jbeta primers that the PCR ran. Sequencing was performed with immunoSEQ multiplex PCR; in TCRdb, only in-frame clones are kept and a portion is missing. The sample lists about 150,000 clones; roughly 70% were seen once. Sequenced sample: PBMCs. The receptors originated from a young man in good health and CMV-seronegative.

In regard to this clone: The junction differs from germline at one of its ends, possibly a read error. V is TRBV29-1 and J is TRBJ2-4, with D maybe TRBD2 (5 bases). Germline-derived CDR1 and CDR2 are SQVTM and ANQGSEA. This CDR3 has 13 residues. Here the CDR3 reads CSVVGLAKNSQYF. The CDR3 DNA is TGCAGCGTTGTTGGTCTAGCCAAAAACAGTCAGTACTTC.

The chain recombines TRBV7-9 with TRBJ1-5; D gene ambiguous. The CDR3 is 15 residues long. Per germline, CDR1 SEHNR and CDR2 FQNEAQ (reference sequence). The V end was cut by 4 bases, the J end by 4 bases, with 14 bases between. CDR3 bases: TGTGCCAGCAGCTCCTCTGTCCAAGCAAATCAGCCCCAGCATTTT. Amino acids: CASSSSVQANQPQHF.

CDR3 coding DNA: TGTGCCAGTTCTCGTACGGGAAACACCGGGGAGCTGTTTTTT. Its translation: CASSRTGNTGELFF. This rearrangement joins TRBV28 to TRBJ2-2, with a tentative D call TRBD2 (5 bases). The V gene's germline CDR1 is MDHEN and CDR2 SYDVKM. This CDR3 is built from 14 residues. Between the trimmed V and J ends, which lost 9 bases and 2 bases, there was a span of 13 bases.

This clone was seen only once. V gene TRBV7-2 combines with J gene TRBJ2-1, with TRBD2 matching over 10 bases. V lost 5 bases, J lost 3 bases, and 7 bases stayed unmatched. CDR3 length: 16 residues. Germline CDR1 reads SGHTA; CDR2 reads FQGNSA. The CDR3 sequence: CASSLSGGGGYNEQFF. DNA for the CDR3: TGTGCCAGCAGCCTCAGCGGGGGGGGTGGCTACAATGAGCAGTTCTTC. Complete variable domain (other parts from reference TRBV7-2 and TRBJ2-1): GAGVSQSPSNKVTEKGKDVELRCDPISGHTALYWYRQSLGQGLEFLIYFQGNSAPDKSGLPSDRFSAERTGGSVSTLTIQRTQQEDSAVYLCASSLSGGGGYNEQFFGPGTRLTVL.

This sequence joins TRBV28 and TRBJ2-5; 7 nucleotides line up with TRBD1. The V and J ends lost 10 bases and 2 bases, in that order; junction bases with no gene match: 13. The CDR3 has 15 amino acids. The germline V gene has CDR1 MDHEN and CDR2 SYDVKM. CDR3 sequence: CATRSIQGPQETQYF. The CDR3, as DNA: TGTGCCACCCGCTCCATACAGGGGCCTCAAGAGACCCAGTACTTC.

V gene TRBV21-1 combines with J gene TRBJ1-3; the table assigns TRBD1, which was not confirmed against the DNA. TRBV21-1 is shown as a pseudogene. The CDR3 spans 17 residues. Written as DNA, the CDR3 is TGTGCCAGCAATAGGGGGGGGACAGGGGTATTGGGAAACACCATATATTTT. This translates into CASNRGGTGVLGNTIYF.

This chain connects TRBV6-5 to TRBJ1-2, with 9 positions matching TRBD1. The CDR3 consists of 15 residues. J gave up 10 bases and V 6 bases, and 15 bases lay outside the gene matches. Germline CDR1 is MNHEY and CDR2 is SVGAGI. CDR3 sequence: CASSRPRTGVRVYTF. The CDR3, as DNA: TGTGCCAGCAGCCGGCCGCGGACAGGGGTCCGTGTCTACACCTTC.

This chain connects TRBV5-1 to TRBJ1-1; D is undetermined. Between the trimmed V and J ends, which lost 2 bases and 5 bases, there was a span of 10 bases. There are 13 residues in the CDR3. Germline values: CDR1 SGHRS, CDR2 YFSETQ. The CDR3 region is CASSFGRETEAFF. CDR3 nucleotide sequence: TGCGCCAGCAGCTTCGGAAGGGAGACTGAAGCTTTCTTT.

The gene calls are TRBV27 and TRBJ2-3; weak D call: TRBD1 (5 bases). CDR3 length: 15 amino acids. The V end was cut by 2 bases, the J end by 6 bases, with 15 bases between. The germline gives CDR1 MNHEY, CDR2 SMNVEV (reference sequence). The CDR3 DNA reads as TGTGCCAGCAGTTTAAGGTCAGGGTTAGGTGATACGCAGTATTTT. Translation gives CASSLRSGLGDTQYF.

The chain's CDR3 is CASSLATNEKLFF. DNA of the CDR3: TGTGCCAGCTCACTCGCAACTAATGAAAAACTGTTTTTT. The chain recombines TRBV18 with TRBJ1-4, with D hard to call. V lost 4 bases and J 0 bases, leaving 3 bases between the germline ends. There are 13 residues in the CDR3. CDR1 and CDR2 from the germline V gene are KGHSH and LQKENI.

The chain uses TRBV5-4 and TRBJ2-5; 12 bases map to TRBD1. The germline V gene encodes CDR1 SGHNT and CDR2 YYREEE (reference sequence). V was clipped by 4 bases and J by 5 bases; unmatched bases: 6. CDR3 length: 15 residues. CDR3 in DNA: TGTGCCAGCAGCGTTGGGACAGGGGGCGGGGAGACCCAGTACTTC. Translating gives CASSVGTGGGETQYF.

This chain joins TRBV4-1 and TRBJ1-2, with D perhaps TRBD1 (5 bases). The germline V and J ends were trimmed by 2 bases and 8 bases, with 18 bases remaining between them. CDR3 length: 15 amino acids. Germline V gene data show CDR1 as MGHRA and CDR2 as YSYEKL. The CDR3 sequence: CASSQPGTAWWGYTF. The CDR3 DNA reads as TGCGCCAGCAGCCAACCCGGGACTGCCTGGTGGGGCTACACCTTC.

This chain connects TRBV7-6 to TRBJ1-4; TRBD1 matches at 7 bases. From germline, CDR1 is SGHVS and CDR2 FNYEAQ. V trimming: 4 bases; J trimming: 0 bases; junction bases outside the gene matches: 2. The length of the CDR3 is 15 residues. CDR3 sequence reads: CASSSQGSTNEKLFF. CDR3 DNA: TGTGCCAGCAGCTCACAGGGGTCAACTAATGAAAAACTGTTTTTT.

This chain connects TRBV19 to TRBJ2-1; a possible D gene is TRBD1 (5 bases). Germline loops: CDR1 LNHDA, CDR2 SQIVND (reference sequence). V shed 6 bases and J shed 9 bases, with 15 bases lying between them. The length of the CDR3 is 13 residues. The CDR3 DNA is TGTGCCAGTAGCCCTTCGTCTAGGGGTGAGCAGTTCTTC. It encodes CASSPSSRGEQFF.

The rearrangement uses TRBV7-2 and TRBJ2-3, with 8 bases aligning to TRBD1. V dropped 6 bases and J dropped 2; count of bases not matched to a gene: 10. From germline, CDR1 is SGHTA and CDR2 FQGNSA. The CDR3 runs to 16 residues. CDR3 residues: CASRGGGQGPTDTQYF. The CDR3, as DNA: TGTGCCAGCAGGGGGGGCGGACAGGGACCCACAGATACGCAGTATTTT.

This clone was seen only a few times. The chain recombines TRBV5-1 with TRBJ2-2; tentatively, D is TRBD1 (7 bases). Germline lookup yields CDR1 SGHRS and CDR2 YFSETQ. CDR3 length equals 13 residues. V was pared by 6 bases and J by 7 bases, with 13 bases between. CDR3 sequence (DNA): TGCGCCAGCAACATCAGGGGGGACGGGGAGCTGTTTTTT. Translation gives CASNIRGDGELFF.

The chain employs TRBV9 and TRBJ1-4, with a tentative D call TRBD1 (6 bases). The CDR3 loop spans 17 amino acids. Germline V gene data show CDR1 as SGDLS and CDR2 as YYNGEE. The V end lost 4 bases, the J end lost 3 bases, and 19 bases lay between the germline ends. The CDR3 sequence: CASSPGAQGPANEKLFF. CDR3 in DNA: TGTGCCAGCAGCCCAGGGGCCCAGGGGCCCGCTAATGAAAAACTGTTTTTT.

Written as DNA, the CDR3 is TGTGCCAGCAGCTTGGGGACAGGGGCATACGAGCAGTACTTC. Translation gives CASSLGTGAYEQYF. The rearrangement joins TRBV5-4 to TRBJ2-7, with 9 bases identical to TRBD1. Germline lookup yields CDR1 SGHNT and CDR2 YYREEE (reference sequence). J gave up 4 bases and V 0 bases, and 2 bases lay outside the gene matches. This CDR3 has 14 amino acids.

The genes are TRBV7-9 and TRBJ1-2; no firm D call. V gave up 1 base and J gave up 2 bases, with 11 bases separating them. The CDR3 covers 15 residues. CDR1 is SEHNR, CDR2 FQNEAQ, per germline (reference sequence). Here the CDR3 reads CASSLDSGPNYGYTF. CDR3 nucleotides: TGTGCCAGCAGCTTAGACAGCGGACCAAACTATGGCTACACCTTC. Complete variable domain (other parts from reference TRBV7-9 and TRBJ1-2): DTGVSQNPRHKITKRGQNVTFRCDPISEHNRLYWYRQTLGQGPEFLTYFQNEAQLEKSRLLSDRFSAERPKGSFSTLEIQRTEQGDSAMYLCASSLDSGPNYGYTFGSGTRLTVV.

The chain joins TRBV9 to TRBJ1-2, with D perhaps matching TRBD1 (5 bases). The germline gives CDR1 SGDLS, CDR2 YYNGEE. The CDR3 runs to 14 residues. V was trimmed by 0 bases and J by 4 bases, leaving 10 bases between them. The CDR3 region has the DNA TGTGCCAGCAGCGTAGGTCCAGGGTCCTATGGCTACACCTTC. Encoded protein: CASSVGPGSYGYTF.

The genes are TRBV9 and TRBJ1-4; 7 bases match TRBD1. The CDR3 length is 15 residues. Germline loops: CDR1 SGDLS, CDR2 YYNGEE. Trimming at V came to 2 bases and at J to 1 base, leaving 2 bases not matched to a gene. The chain's CDR3 is CASSVGDRTNEKLFF. In DNA form, the CDR3 reads TGTGCCAGCAGCGTCGGGGACAGAACTAATGAAAAACTGTTTTTT.

This clone has just a few counts. The V and J genes are TRBV5-1 and TRBJ2-1, with 10 positions matching TRBD2. Per the germline V gene, CDR1 is SGHRS and CDR2 is YFSETQ. The CDR3 totals 17 residues. V lost 1 base to trimming and J lost 3 bases; unmatched junction nucleotides: 7. The CDR3 spells CASSLHPSGGLYNEQFF. DNA for the CDR3: TGCGCCAGCAGCTTGCACCCTAGCGGGGGTCTCTACAATGAGCAGTTCTTC.